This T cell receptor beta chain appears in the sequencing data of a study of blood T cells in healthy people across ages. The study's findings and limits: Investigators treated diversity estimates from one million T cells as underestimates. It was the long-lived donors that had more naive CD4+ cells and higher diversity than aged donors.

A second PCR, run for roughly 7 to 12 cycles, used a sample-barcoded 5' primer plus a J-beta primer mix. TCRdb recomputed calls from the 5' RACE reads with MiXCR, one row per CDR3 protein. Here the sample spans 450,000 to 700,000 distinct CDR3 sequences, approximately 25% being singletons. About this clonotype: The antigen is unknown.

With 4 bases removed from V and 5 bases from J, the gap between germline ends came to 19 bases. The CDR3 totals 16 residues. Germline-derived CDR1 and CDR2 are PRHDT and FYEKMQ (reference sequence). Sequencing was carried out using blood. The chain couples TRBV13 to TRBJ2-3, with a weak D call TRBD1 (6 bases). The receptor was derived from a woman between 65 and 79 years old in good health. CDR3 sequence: CASSSPQGSGVDTQYF. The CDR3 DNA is TGTGCCAGCAGCTCCCCACAGGGTTCAGGGGTAGATACGCAGTATTTT.